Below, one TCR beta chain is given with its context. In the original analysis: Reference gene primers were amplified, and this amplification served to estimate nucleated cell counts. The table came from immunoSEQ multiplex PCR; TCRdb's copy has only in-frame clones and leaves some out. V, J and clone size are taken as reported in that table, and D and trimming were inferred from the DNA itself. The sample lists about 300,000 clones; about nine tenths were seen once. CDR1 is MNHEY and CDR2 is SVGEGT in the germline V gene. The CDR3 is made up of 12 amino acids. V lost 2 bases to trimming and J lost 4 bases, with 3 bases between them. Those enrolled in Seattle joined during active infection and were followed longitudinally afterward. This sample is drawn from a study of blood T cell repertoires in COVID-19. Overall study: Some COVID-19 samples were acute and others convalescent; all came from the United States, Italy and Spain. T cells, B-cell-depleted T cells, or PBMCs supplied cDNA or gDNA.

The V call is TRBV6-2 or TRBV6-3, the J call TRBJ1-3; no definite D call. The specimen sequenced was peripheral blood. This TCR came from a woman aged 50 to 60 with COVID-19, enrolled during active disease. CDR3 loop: CASSYVGNTIYF. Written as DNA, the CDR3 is TGTGCCAGCAGTTACGTAGGAAACACCATATATTTT.